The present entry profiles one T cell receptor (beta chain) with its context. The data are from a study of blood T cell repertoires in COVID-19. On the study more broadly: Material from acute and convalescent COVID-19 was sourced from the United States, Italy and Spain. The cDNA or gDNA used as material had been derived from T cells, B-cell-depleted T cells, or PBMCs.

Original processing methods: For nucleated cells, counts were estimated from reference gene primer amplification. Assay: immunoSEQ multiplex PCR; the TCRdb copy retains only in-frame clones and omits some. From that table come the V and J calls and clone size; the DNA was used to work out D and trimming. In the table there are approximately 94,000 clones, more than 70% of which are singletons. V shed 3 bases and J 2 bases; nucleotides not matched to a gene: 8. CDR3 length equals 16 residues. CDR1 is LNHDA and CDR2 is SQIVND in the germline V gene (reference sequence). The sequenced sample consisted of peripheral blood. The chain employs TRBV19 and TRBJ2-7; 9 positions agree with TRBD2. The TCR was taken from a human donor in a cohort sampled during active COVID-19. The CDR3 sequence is CASSMGIAGAPYEQYF. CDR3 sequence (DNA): TGTGCCAGTAGTATGGGAATAGCGGGAGCCCCCTACGAGCAGTACTTC.